What follows describes a single T cell receptor (beta chain). V lost 2 bases to trimming and J lost 6 bases, with 17 bases between them. The V gene's germline CDR1 is MNHEY and CDR2 SVGEGT. This CDR3 has 16 amino acids. The data originate from a study of blood T cell repertoires in COVID-19. Study in general: Sites in the United States, Italy and Spain provided acute and convalescent COVID-19 samples. The analysed material was cDNA or gDNA that came from T cells, B-cell-depleted T cells, or PBMCs.

As originally analysed: Cell counts per sample came from amplifying reference gene primers. The repertoire was sequenced with immunoSEQ multiplex PCR; TCRdb's copy has only in-frame clones and lacks some. V and J calls and clone size are given by that table; D and trimming were obtained from the DNA. The sample records more than 250,000 clones, approximately 87% being singletons. The receptor comes from a man aged 55 to 70 who had recovered from COVID-19. The sequencing sample was made of peripheral blood. This chain uses TRBV6-2 or TRBV6-3 with TRBJ2-1, with D tentatively TRBD1 (6 bases). The DNA for the CDR3 is TGTGCCAGCAGTTACCTCGACAGGATTCCTCGCAATGAGCAGTTCTTC. Translating it yields CASSYLDRIPRNEQFF.